This T cell receptor beta chain derives from a study of T cell responses to AZD1222 COVID-19 vaccine. General observations from the study: Among the donors, most were white British and more were female, and clonal diversity was possibly underestimated. Within unmutated variant regions lay the reported targets of nearly half of spike-specific TCRs. A rise in Spike-specific TCR breadth and depth followed two AZD1222 doses.

Data came from immunoSEQ multiplex PCR; TCRdb stores just in-frame clones and leaves some out. The repertoire holds around 110,000 clones, approximately 92% seen once, with under 9.5% in the top ten. Deletions cut 5 bases from V and 8 bases from J, with 21 bases between. The germline V gene encodes CDR1 SEHNR and CDR2 FQNEAQ (reference sequence). The CDR3 is 15 residues long. Concerning this clone: The target antigen is unknown.

This chain links TRBV7-9 with TRBJ1-2; tentative D call: TRBD1 (6 bases). This receptor was taken from an adult who received the AZD1222 COVID-19 vaccine. Sequencing was performed on peripheral blood, taken 28 days after the second AZD1222 dose. The CDR3 is CASSDRTDIDQGYTF. The DNA for the CDR3 is TGTGCCAGCAGCGACCGGACAGACATTGACCAAGGCTACACCTTC.